This TCR beta chain was retrieved from a study of spatial heterogeneity in lung cancer (dated by TCRdb to between 2018 and 2020). Study-wide context: Beta-chain transcripts were consistently detected in greater numbers than alpha-chain transcripts, which likely reflected higher beta-chain transcript abundance. In the raw uncorrected reads, each unique combination of TCR and UMI appeared more than ten times on average. The study quantitatively compared TCR alpha and beta repertoires across multiple tumor regions, matched nontumor lung and blood in non-small cell lung cancer. Nonsynonymous mutation counts, determined by whole-exome sequencing of tumor tissue, were related to features of the TCR repertoire. At surgery, about 210 tumor regions, 61 to 75 matched nontumor lung samples and 50 to 60 PBMC samples were TCR-sequenced for both alpha and beta chains. Here is what the overall study found, with its caveats: Additional single-cell paired TCR alpha and beta sequencing was considered necessary to confirm, at a functional level, the hypothesis that regional TCRs recognize regional mutations. Ubiquitous expanded tumor TCRs were detected in blood more often at tumor resection than at routine follow-up.

A note on this clonotype: Which antigen it targets is not known. Base qualities are not provided; no much larger clone lies one nucleotide away.

Library preparation employed 5' RACE. Sequencing took place on a NextSeq 500. In the TCR library protocol, a unique molecular identifier was attached to each TCR cDNA molecule so that PCR and sequencing errors could be corrected. Per the authors' processing: TCR identification, UMI-based error correction and CDR3 extraction were performed with Decombinator tools. Expanded TCRs were defined as those above a frequency of 2 per 1,000, corresponding to the top 1% of the tumor frequency distribution. Renyi diversity was computed with the R vegan package after each repertoire had been subsampled 100 times to 5,000 TCRs. CDR3 similarity networks were built from amino acid triplet string-kernel similarity, with CDR3s being connected when pairwise similarity was above 0.82. Clones were called with MiXCR by TCRdb after fastp trimmed the public reads at Q25, and only in-frame beta chains were retained. Identical CDR3 proteins give one entry, which carries the most common genes and DNA. The V and J calls here are based on TCRdb, not the publication. Here the sample has some 44,000 distinct CDR3 sequences; approximately 15% occur a single time. Around three fifths of the sample belongs to the ten largest clones.

The time point label of this sample denotes: sample taken at primary tumor resection. Donors were some 70 patients with early-stage, untreated non-small cell lung cancer from the lung TRACERx cohort. For TCR sequencing, whole RNA was extracted from tumor and nontumor lung tissue, or from cryopreserved PBMC samples, and no cell sorting was done. Patients were selected for TCR sequencing only if sufficient RNA was available from at least two tumor regions. The sequence was collected from a male donor with early-stage non-small cell lung cancer. Here the sequenced sample was PBMCs, taken at surgery.

The CDR3 has the sequence CASSPPETSNEQFF. The sequence in DNA is TGTGCCAGCTCACCACCGGAAACTAGCAATGAGCAGTTCTTC. Recombination connected TRBV18 to TRBJ2-1; TRBD2 could be the D gene, as 5 bases match. The germline V gene encodes CDR1 KGHSH and CDR2 LQKENI. V sheds 0 bases and J sheds 6 bases, leaving 9 bases between their ends. From cysteine to phenylalanine, the CDR3 is 14 amino acids long. Here the CDR3 DNA is all that survives: 42 bases in frame from base 1.